This T cell receptor beta chain was recorded in a study of blood T cell repertoires in COVID-19. Participants reported their clinical history, and cohort assignment relied on those reports. CDR1 is LNHDA and CDR2 is SQIVND in the germline V gene (reference sequence). The J segment lost 7 bases and the V segment lost 6 bases, leaving 10 bases of the junction unmatched. The CDR3 spans 14 residues. This table comes from immunoSEQ multiplex PCR, and its TCRdb copy is limited to in-frame clones, with some not included. The sample comprises under 200,000 clones, roughly 84% of which are singletons, and roughly 8% rests with the top ten.

The sequencing input was PBMCs or T cells enriched from blood (not recorded which). This chain connects TRBV19 to TRBJ1-2; 8 bases fit TRBD1. The source of this sequence is a woman aged 45-60 years who had recovered from COVID-19. Written as DNA, the CDR3 is TGTGCCAGTAGCCTCCTCCAGGGGGCACTTGGCTACACCTTC. Protein sequence: CASSLLQGALGYTF.